The T cell receptor beta chain under discussion was sequenced for a study of T-cell reconstitution after alpha-beta-depleted transplantation in children. Points on this clonotype: Its antigen is unidentified.

This CDR3 is built from 14 residues. The germline CDR1 and CDR2 sequences are SQVTM and ANQGSEA. The V gene end was trimmed by 2 bases and the J gene end by 3 bases; junction bases not matched to a gene: 6. Unique molecular identifiers were incorporated when the TCRbeta library was constructed. TCRdb re-analysed the PCR reads in MiXCR, keeping a single row per CDR3 protein. The sample yields some 80,000 distinct CDR3 sequences, 18% seen once. Overall study results and limits: A year post-transplant, T-cell counts and diversity derived mostly from newly produced T cells.

The material sequenced was PBMCs, mostly from graft donor cells, taken 360 days after TCRalphabeta/CD19-depleted stem cell transplant. The source of this sequence is a male patient aged 2 to 9 who had a stem cell transplant for acute lymphoblastic leukemia, so the T cells may come from the graft donor. The gene calls are TRBV29-1 and TRBJ2-7, with 8 bases identical to TRBD2. The CDR3: CSVESGTRDYEQYF. The CDR3 DNA follows: TGCAGCGTTGAATCGGGGACTAGGGACTACGAGCAGTACTTC.